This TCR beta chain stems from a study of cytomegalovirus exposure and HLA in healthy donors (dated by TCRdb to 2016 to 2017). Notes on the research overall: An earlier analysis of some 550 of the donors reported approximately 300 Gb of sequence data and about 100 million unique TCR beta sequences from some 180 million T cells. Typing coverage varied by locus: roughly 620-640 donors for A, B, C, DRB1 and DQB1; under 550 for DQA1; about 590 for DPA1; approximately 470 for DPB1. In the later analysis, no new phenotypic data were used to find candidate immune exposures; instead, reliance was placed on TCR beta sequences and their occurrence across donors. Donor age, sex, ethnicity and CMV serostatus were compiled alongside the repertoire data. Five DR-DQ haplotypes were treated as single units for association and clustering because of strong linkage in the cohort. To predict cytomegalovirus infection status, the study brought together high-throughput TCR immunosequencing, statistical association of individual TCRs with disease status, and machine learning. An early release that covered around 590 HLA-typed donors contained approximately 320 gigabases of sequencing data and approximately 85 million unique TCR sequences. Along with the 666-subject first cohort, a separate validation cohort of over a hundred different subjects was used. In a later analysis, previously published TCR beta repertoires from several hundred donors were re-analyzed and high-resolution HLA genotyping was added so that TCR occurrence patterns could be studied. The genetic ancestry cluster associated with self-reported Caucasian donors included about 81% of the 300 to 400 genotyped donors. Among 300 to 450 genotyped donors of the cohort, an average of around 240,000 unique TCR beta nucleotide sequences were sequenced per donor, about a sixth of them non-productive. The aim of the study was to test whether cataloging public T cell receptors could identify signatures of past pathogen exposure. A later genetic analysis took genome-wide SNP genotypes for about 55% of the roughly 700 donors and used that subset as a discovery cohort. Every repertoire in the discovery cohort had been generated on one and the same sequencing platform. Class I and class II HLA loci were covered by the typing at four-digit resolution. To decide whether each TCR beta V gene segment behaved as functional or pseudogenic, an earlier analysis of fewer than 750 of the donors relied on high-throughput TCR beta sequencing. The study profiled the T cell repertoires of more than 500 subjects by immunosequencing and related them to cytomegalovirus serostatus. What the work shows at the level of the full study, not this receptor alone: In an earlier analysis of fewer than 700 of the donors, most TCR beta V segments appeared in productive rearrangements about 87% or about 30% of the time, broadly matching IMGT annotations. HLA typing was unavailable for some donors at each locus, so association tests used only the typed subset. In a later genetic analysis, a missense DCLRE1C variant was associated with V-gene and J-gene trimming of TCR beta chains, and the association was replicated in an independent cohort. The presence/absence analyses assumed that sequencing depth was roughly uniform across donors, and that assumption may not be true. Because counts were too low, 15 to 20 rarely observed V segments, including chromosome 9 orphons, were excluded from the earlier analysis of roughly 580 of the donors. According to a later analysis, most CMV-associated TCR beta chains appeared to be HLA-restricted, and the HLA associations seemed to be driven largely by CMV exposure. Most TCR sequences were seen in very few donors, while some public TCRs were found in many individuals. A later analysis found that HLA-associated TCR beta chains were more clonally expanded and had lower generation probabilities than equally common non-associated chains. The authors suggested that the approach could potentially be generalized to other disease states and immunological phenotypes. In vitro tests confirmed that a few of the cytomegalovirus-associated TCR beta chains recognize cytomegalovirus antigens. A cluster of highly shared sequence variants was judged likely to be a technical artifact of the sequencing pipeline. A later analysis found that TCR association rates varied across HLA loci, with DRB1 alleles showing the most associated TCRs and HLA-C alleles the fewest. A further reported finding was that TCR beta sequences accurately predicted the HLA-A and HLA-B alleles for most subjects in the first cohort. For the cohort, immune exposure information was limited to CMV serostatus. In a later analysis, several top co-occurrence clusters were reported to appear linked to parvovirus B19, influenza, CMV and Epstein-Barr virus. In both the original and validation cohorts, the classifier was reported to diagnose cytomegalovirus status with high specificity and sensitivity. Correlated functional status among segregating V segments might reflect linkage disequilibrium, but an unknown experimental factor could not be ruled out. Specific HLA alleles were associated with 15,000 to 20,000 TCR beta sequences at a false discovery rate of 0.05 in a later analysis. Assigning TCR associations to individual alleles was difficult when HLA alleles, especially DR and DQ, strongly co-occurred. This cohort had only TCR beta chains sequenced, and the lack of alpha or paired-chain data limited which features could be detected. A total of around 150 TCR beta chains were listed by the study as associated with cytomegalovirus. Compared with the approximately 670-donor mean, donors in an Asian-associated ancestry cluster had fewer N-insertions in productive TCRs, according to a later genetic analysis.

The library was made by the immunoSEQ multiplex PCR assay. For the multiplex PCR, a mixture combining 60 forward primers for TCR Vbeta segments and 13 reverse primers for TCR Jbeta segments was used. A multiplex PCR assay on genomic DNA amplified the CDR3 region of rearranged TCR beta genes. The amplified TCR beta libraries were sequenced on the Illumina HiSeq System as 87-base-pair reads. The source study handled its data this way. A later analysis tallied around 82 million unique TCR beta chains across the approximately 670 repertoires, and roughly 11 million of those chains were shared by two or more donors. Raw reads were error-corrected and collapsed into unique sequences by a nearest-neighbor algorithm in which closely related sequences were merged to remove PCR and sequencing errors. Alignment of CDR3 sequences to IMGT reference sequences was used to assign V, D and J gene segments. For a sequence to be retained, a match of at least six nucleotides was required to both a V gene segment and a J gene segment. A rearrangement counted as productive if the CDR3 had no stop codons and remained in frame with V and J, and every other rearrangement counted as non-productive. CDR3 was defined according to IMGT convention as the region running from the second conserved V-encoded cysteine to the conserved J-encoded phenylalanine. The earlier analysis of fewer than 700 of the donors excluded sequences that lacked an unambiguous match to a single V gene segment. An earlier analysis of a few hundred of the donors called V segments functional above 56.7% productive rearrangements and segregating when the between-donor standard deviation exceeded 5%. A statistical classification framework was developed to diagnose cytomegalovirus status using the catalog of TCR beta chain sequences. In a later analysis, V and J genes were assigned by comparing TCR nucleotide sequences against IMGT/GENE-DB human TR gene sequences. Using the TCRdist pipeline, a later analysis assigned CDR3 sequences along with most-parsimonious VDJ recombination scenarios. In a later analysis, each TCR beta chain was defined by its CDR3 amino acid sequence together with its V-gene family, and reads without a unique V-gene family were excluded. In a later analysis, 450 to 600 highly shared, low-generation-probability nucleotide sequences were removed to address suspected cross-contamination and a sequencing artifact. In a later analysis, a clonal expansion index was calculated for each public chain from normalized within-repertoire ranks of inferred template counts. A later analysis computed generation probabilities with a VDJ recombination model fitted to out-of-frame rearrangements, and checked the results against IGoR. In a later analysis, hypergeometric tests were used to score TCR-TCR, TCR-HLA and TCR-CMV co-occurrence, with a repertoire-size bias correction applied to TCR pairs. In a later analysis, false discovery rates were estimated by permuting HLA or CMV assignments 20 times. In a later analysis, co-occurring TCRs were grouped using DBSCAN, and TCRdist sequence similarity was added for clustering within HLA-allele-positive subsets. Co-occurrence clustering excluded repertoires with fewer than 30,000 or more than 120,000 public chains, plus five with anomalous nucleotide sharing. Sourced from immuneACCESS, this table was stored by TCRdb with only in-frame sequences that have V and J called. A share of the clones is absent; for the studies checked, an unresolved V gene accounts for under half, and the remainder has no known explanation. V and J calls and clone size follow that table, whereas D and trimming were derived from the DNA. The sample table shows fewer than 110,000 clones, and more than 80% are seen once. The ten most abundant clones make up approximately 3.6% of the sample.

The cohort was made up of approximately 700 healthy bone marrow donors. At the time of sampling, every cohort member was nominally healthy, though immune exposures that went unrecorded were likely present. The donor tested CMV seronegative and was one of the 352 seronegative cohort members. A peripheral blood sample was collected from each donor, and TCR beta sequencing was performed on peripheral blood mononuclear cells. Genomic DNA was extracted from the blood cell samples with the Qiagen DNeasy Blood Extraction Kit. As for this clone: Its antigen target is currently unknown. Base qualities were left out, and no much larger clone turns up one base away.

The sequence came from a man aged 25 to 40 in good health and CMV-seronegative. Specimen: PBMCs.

The nucleotides are TGTGCCTGGGACAGGGGGCAGGCGACCGGGGAGCTGTTTTTT. It codes for CAWDRGQATGELFF. Recombination connected TRBV30 to TRBJ2-2; TRBD1 fits 10 bases in the junction. Sequences GTSNPN (CDR1) and SVGIG (CDR2) are obtained from the germline V gene (reference sequence). For this chain, trimming is 5 bases at the V end and 5 bases at the J end, and the number of junction bases without a gene match is 5. From the cysteine up to the phenylalanine, the CDR3 has a length of 14 residues. The read is trimmed to its CDR3 DNA, 42 bases read in frame from base 1.